This record concerns one T cell receptor beta chain sequence. This CDR3 comprises 14 residues. Germline V gene lookup returns CDR1 SNHLY and CDR2 FYNNEI. As to time point: newly diagnosed GD, antithyroid drugs for less than 3 months. Following extraction of RNA from PBMCs, that RNA was used to make the TCR library. This sample is part of a study of regulatory T cells in long-lasting Graves disease. Investigators prepared the TCR beta libraries by applying iRepertoire HTBI primers and Arm-PCR of CDR3 regions. TCRdb analysed the multiplex PCR reads with MiXCR anew, one entry per CDR3 protein. The table has roughly 500,000 distinct CDR3 sequences, less than 15% seen once. These records were also assigned to another study, of T cells in Graves' hyperthyroidism and ophthalmopathy. As reported in that work: TCR CDR3 regions were first amplified by RT-PCR with HTBI primers.

The chain recombines TRBV2 with TRBJ2-3; 9 bases align to TRBD1. The DNA matches TRBJ2-5 better at its end, which makes the J call doubtful. The sequencing here drew on peripheral blood mononuclear cells (PBMCs), taken at new diagnosis, from a patient treated with antithyroid drugs. This receptor was identified in a woman aged 45-65 years with Graves disease. CDR3 DNA sequence: TGTGCCAGCAATATAAACAGGGGGCGGGAGACCCAGTACTTC. Its protein product is CASNINRGRETQYF.